This passage covers 6 T cell receptor beta chains from one sample sequenced in a study of T cells in localized non-small cell lung cancer. Produced via immunoSEQ multiplex PCR; TCRdb's table is partial and in-frame only. The repertoire has more than 2,500 clones, approximately 25% of them found once; the top ten carry about 13%. The specimen comprised lung tumor tissue, sampled before any cancer treatment. The receptors were sampled from a man aged 40-75 years with stage I squamous cell lung carcinoma.

The chain combines TRBV19 with TRBJ2-1; 7 nucleotides align to TRBD1. CDR3 length equals 14 residues. Germline V gene sequence: CDR1 LNHDA, CDR2 SQIVND (reference sequence). With 9 bases clipped from V and 8 bases from J, the junction kept 13 bases outside the gene matches. The CDR3 protein is CASAIGQAGDEQFF. CDR3 coding DNA: TGTGCCAGCGCGATAGGACAGGCGGGCGATGAGCAGTTCTTC.

V usage is TRBV6-8 and J usage is TRBJ2-2, with D perhaps TRBD2 (5 bases). The V gene lost 6 bases and the J gene lost 4 bases, with 21 bases spanning the gap. Germline V gene sequence: CDR1 MNHGY, CDR2 SAAAGT. The CDR3 has 17 residues. The DNA for the CDR3 is TGTGCCAGCAGCGGAGGCCGACGGGCGGTTGGCACCGGGGAGCTGTTTTTT. Its protein is CASSGGRRAVGTGELFF.

The CDR3, as DNA: TGTGCCAGCAGAACCCCGGGACAGGGAACCACCGGGGAGCTGTTTTTT. The encoded protein is CASRTPGQGTTGELFF. V is TRBV7-8 and J is TRBJ2-2, with 9 nucleotides matching TRBD1. CDR3 length: 16 amino acids. Losses at the gene ends were 6 bases for V and 4 bases for J; bases not matched to a gene: 9. The germline gives CDR1 SGHVS, CDR2 FQNEAQ.

This chain links TRBV18 with TRBJ2-1; TRBD2 agrees at 11 bases. This CDR3 has 16 amino acids. Trimming took 1 base from V and 8 from J; bases not matched to a gene: 7. Germline V lookup: CDR1 KGHSH, CDR2 LQKENI. The CDR3 region has the DNA TGTGCCAGCTCACCACTACCGGGACTAGCGGTGGATGAGCAGTTCTTC. Its protein is CASSPLPGLAVDEQFF.

J is TRBJ1-1 and V is TRBV12-5, with D perhaps TRBD1 (5 bases). Germline V CDR1 and CDR2: LGHNT, FRNRAP. This CDR3 contains 13 residues. In nucleotides, the CDR3 is TGTGCCTCCTTGATGGGGCCGGGTACTGAAGCTTTCTTT. Encoded protein: CASLMGPGTEAFF. The full variable domain, its missing parts supplied by reference TRBV12-5 and TRBJ1-1, is DARVTQTPRHKVTEMGQEVTMRCQPILGHNTVFWYRQTMMQGLELLAYFRNRAPLDDSGMPKDRFSAEMPDATLATLKIQPSEPRDSAVYFCASLMGPGTEAFFGQGTRLTVV.

This clone was observed a few times. Relative to the germline gene, one junction end is altered; a read error may explain this. The chain joins TRBV6-8 to TRBJ1-1; 9 positions match TRBD1. The germline gives CDR1 MNHGY, CDR2 SAAAGT. CDR3 length equals 16 residues. The CDR3 nucleotides are TGTGCCATCAGTGGGACGACAGGGGGAGAGAACACTGAAGCTTTCTTT. This sequence encodes CAISGTTGGENTEAFF.